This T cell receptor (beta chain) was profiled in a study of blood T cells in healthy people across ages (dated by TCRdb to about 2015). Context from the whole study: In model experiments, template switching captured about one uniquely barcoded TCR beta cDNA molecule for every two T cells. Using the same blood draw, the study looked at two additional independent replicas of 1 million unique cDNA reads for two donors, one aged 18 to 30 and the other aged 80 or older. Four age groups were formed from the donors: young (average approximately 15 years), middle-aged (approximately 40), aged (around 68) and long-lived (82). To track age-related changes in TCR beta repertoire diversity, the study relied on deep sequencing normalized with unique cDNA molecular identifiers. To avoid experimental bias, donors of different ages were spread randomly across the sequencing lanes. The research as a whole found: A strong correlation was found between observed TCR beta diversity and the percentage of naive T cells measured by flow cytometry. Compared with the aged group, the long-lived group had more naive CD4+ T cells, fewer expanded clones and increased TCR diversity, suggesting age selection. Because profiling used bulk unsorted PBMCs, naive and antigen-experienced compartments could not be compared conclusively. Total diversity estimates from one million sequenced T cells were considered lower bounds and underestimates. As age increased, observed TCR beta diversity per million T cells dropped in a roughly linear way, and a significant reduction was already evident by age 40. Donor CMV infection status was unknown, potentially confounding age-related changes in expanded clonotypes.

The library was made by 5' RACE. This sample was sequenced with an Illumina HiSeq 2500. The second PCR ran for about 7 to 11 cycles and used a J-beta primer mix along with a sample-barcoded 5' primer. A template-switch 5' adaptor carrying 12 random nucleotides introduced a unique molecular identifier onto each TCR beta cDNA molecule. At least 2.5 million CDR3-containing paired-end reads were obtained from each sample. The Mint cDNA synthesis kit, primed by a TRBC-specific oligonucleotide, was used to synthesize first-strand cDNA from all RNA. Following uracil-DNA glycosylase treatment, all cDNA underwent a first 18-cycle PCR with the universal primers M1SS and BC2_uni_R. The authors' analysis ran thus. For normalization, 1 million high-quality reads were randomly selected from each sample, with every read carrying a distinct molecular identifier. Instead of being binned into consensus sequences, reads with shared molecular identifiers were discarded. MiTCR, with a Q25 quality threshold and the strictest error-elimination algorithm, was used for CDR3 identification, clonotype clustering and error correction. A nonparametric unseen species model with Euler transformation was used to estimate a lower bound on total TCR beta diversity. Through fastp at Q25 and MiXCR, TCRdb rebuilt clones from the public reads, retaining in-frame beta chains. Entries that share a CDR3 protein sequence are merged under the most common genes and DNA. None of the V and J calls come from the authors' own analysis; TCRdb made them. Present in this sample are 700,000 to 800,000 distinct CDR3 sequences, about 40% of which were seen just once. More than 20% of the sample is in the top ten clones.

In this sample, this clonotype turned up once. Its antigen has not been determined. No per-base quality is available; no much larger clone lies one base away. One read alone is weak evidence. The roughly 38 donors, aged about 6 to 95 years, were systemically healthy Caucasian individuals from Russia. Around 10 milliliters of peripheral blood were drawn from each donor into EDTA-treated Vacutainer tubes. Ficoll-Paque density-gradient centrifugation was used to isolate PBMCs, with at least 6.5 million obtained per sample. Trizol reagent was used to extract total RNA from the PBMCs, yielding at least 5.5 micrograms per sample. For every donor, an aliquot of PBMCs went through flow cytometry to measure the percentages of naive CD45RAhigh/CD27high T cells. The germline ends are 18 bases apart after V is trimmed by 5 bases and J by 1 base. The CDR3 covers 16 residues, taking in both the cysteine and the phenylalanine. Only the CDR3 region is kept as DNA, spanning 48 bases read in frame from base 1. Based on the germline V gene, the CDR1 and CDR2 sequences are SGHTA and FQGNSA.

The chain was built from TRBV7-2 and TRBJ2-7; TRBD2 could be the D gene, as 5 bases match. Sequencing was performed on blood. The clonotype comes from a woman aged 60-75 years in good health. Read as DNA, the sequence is TGTGCCAGCAGCCCCGAGGGCTTGCGGGTGTCCTACGAGCAGTACTTC. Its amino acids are CASSPEGLRVSYEQYF. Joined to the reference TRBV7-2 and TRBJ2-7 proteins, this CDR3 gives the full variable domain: GAGVSQSPSNKVTEKGKDVELRCDPISGHTALYWYRQSLGQGLEFLIYFQGNSAPDKSGLPSDRFSAERTGGSVSTLTIQRTQQEDSAVYLCASSPEGLRVSYEQYFGPGTRLTVT.